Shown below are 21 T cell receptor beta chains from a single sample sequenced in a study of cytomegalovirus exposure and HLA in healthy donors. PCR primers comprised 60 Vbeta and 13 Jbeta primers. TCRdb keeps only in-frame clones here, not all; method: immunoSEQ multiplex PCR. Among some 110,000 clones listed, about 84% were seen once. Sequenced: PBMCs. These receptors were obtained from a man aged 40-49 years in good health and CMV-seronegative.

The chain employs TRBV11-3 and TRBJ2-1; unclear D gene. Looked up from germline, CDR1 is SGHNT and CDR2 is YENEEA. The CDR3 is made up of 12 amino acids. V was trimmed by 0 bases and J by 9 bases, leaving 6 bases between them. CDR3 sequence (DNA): TGTGCCAGCAGCTTAGATCCAGGTGAGCAGTTCTTC. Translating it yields CASSLDPGEQFF.

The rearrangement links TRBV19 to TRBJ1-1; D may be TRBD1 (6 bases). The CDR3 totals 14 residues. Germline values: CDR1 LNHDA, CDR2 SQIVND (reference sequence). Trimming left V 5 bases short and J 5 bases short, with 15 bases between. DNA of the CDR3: TGTGCCAGTAGTTATAGGGGGGAGGGAACTGAAGCTTTCTTT. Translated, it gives CASSYRGEGTEAFF.

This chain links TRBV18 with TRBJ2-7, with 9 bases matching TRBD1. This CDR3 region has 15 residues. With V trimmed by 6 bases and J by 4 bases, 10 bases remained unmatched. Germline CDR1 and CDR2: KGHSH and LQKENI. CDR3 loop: CASSPGQGNQYEQYF. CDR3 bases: TGTGCCAGCTCCCCCGGACAGGGGAACCAGTACGAGCAGTACTTC.

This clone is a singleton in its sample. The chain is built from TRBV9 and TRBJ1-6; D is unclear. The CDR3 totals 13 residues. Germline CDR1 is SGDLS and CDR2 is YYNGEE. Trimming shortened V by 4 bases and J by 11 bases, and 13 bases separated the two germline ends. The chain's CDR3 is CASSTTSSAPLHF. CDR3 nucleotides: TGTGCCAGCAGCACTACGTCGTCGGCACCCCTCCACTTT.

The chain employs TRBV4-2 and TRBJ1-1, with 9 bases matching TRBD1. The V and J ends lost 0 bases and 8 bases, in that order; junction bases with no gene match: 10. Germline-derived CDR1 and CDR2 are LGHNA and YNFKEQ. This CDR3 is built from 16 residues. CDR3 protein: CASSQDLGTGNMEAFF. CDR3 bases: TGTGCCAGCAGCCAAGATTTGGGGACAGGGAACATGGAAGCTTTCTTT.

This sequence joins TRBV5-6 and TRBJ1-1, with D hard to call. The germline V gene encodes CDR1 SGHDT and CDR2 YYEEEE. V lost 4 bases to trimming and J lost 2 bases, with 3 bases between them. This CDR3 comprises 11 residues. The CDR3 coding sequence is TGTGCCAGCAGCCAAAACACTGAAGCTTTCTTT. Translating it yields CASSQNTEAFF.

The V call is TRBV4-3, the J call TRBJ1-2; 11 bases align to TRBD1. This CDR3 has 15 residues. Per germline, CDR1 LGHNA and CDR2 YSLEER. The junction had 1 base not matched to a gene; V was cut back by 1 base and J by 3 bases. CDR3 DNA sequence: TGCGCCAGCAGCCAAGTGGGACAGGGGGACTATGGCTACACCTTC. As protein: CASSQVGQGDYGYTF.

CDR3: CASSSFRTEAFF. CDR3 sequence (DNA): TGTGCCAGCAGCTCTTTCCGTACTGAAGCTTTCTTT. The rearrangement uses TRBV11-2 and TRBJ1-1; D unresolved. The CDR3 contains 12 residues. Germline-derived CDR1 and CDR2 are SGHAT and FQNNGV. The V and J ends lost 4 bases and 5 bases respectively, with 8 bases between them. Complete variable domain (other parts from reference TRBV11-2 and TRBJ1-1): EAGVAQSPRYKIIEKRQSVAFWCNPISGHATLYWYQQILGQGPKLLIQFQNNGVVDDSQLPKDRFSAERLKGVDSTLKIQPAKLEDSAVYLCASSSFRTEAFFGQGTRLTVV.

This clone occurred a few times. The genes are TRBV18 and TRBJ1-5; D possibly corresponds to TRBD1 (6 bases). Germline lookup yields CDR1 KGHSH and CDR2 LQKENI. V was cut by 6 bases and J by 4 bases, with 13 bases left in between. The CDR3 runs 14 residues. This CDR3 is CASSPKQGNQPQHF. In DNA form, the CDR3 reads TGTGCCAGCTCCCCAAAACAGGGAAATCAGCCCCAGCATTTT. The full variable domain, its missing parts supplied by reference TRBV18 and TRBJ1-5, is NAGVMQNPRHLVRRRGQEARLRCSPMKGHSHVYWYRQLPEEGLKFMVYLQKENIIDESGMPKERFSAEFPKEGPSILRIQQVVRGDSAAYFCASSPKQGNQPQHFGDGTRLSIL.

CDR3 nucleotide sequence: TGTGCCACCAGCAACCGGGACAGGGCTCGGGACACTGAAGCTTTCTTT. Residues: CATSNRDRARDTEAFF. V is TRBV15 and J is TRBJ1-1, with 9 bases identical to TRBD1. V dropped 4 bases and J dropped 3; count of bases not matched to a gene: 9. Looked up from germline, CDR1 is LNHNV and CDR2 is YYDKDF (reference sequence). The length of the CDR3 is 16 residues. The variable domain in full, completed from reference TRBV15 and TRBJ1-1, reads DAMVIQNPRYQVTQFGKPVTLSCSQTLNHNVMYWYQQKSSQAPKLLFHYYDKDFNNEADTPDNFQSRRPNTSFCFLDIRSPGLGDTAMYLCATSNRDRARDTEAFFGQGTRLTVV.

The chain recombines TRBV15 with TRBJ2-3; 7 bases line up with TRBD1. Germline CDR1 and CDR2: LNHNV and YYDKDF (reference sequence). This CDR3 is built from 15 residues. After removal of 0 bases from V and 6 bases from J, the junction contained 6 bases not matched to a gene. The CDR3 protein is CATSRDRGRTDTQYF. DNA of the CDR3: TGTGCCACCAGCAGAGACAGGGGGAGAACTGATACGCAGTATTTT.

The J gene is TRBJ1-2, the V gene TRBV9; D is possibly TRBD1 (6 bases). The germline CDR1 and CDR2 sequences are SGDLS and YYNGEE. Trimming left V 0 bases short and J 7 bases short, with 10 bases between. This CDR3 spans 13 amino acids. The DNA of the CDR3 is TGTGCCAGCAGCGTAGCAGGGGCGGGTGGCTACACCTTC. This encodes CASSVAGAGGYTF.

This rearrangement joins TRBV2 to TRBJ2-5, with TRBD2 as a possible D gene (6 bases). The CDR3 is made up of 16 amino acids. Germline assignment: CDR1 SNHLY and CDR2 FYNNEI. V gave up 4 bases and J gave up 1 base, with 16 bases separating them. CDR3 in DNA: TGTGCCAGCAGTGTGGGGGGACTCTACCCCCAAGAGACCCAGTACTTC. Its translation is CASSVGGLYPQETQYF.

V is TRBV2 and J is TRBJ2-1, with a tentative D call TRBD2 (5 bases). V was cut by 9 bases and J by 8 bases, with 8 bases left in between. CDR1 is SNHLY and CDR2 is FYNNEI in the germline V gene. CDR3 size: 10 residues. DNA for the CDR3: TGTGCCAGAGGAGGCGATGAGCAGTTCTTC. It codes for CARGGDEQFF.

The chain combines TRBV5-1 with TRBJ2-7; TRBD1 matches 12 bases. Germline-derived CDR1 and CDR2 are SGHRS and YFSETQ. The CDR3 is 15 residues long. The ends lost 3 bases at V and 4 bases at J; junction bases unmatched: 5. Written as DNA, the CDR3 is TGCGCCAGCAGCTACCGGGACAGGGGGCCGTACGAGCAGTACTTC. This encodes CASSYRDRGPYEQYF.

The CDR3 reads CASSPTGYGGEQYF. The CDR3 nucleotides read TGTGCCAGCTCCCCGACAGGGTACGGTGGCGAGCAGTACTTC. The gene calls are TRBV18 and TRBJ2-7, with TRBD1 matching 7 bases. V lost 6 bases and J lost 6; bases outside the gene matches: 11. The CDR3 extends over 14 amino acids. The V gene's germline CDR1 is KGHSH and CDR2 LQKENI. The full variable domain, in which reference TRBV18 and TRBJ2-7 provide the parts outside the CDR3, is NAGVMQNPRHLVRRRGQEARLRCSPMKGHSHVYWYRQLPEEGLKFMVYLQKENIIDESGMPKERFSAEFPKEGPSILRIQQVVRGDSAAYFCASSPTGYGGEQYFGPGTRLTVT.

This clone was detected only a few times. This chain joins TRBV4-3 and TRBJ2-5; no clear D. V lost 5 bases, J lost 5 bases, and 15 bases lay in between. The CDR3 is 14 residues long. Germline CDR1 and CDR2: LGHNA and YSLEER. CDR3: CASSNSYVRETQYF. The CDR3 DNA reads TGCGCCAGCAGCAACTCTTATGTTCGGGAGACCCAGTACTTC.

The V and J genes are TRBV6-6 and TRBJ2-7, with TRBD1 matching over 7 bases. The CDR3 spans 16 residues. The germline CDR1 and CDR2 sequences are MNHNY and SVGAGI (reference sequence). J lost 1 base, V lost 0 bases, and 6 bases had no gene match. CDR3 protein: CASSYSGPGQSYEQYF. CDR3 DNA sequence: TGTGCCAGCAGTTACTCCGGACCGGGACAGTCCTACGAGCAGTACTTC.

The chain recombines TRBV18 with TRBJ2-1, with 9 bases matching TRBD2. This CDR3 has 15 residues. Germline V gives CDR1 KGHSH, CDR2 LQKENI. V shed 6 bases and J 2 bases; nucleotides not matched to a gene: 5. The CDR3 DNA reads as TGTGCCAGCTCGGGAGCGGGGGGTCCCTACAATGAGCAGTTCTTC. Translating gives CASSGAGGPYNEQFF.

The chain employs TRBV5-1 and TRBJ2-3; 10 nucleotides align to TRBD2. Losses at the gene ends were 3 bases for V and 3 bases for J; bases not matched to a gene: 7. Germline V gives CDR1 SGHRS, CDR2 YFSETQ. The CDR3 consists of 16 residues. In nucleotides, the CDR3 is TGCGCCAGCAGCTACGGCTCTAGCGGGGGAACAGATACGCAGTATTTT. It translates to CASSYGSSGGTDTQYF.

CDR3 nucleotide sequence: TGCGCCAGCAGCCAGCGACAGGGGCAGGCAGATACGCAGTATTTT. Amino acids: CASSQRQGQADTQYF. V and J are TRBV5-1 and TRBJ2-3; 8 nucleotides line up with TRBD1. The CDR3 length is 15 residues. The V gene end was trimmed by 4 bases and the J gene end by 4 bases; junction bases not matched to a gene: 8. Germline values: CDR1 SGHRS, CDR2 YFSETQ.